Below, 24 T cell receptor beta chains from the same sample are listed, as sequenced in a study of blood T cell repertoires in COVID-19. Libraries were prepared by immunoSEQ multiplex PCR; TCRdb keeps only in-frame clonotypes and omits some of them. In the table there are about 340,000 clones, approximately 86% of which are singletons. Material: PBMCs or T cells enriched from blood (not recorded which). The receptors were sampled from a woman between 40 and 50 years old with acute COVID-19.

This clone has just a few counts. The J gene is TRBJ1-5, the V gene TRBV4-3, with D possibly matching TRBD1 (6 bases). The CDR3 is 14 amino acids. The germline CDR1 and CDR2 sequences are LGHNA and YSLEER. Trimming stripped 2 bases from V and 6 bases from J, with 11 bases between. DNA for the CDR3: TGCGCCAGCAGCCAAAACAGGGAAAGTCAGCCCCAGCATTTT. Protein product: CASSQNRESQPQHF.

V usage is TRBV24-1 and J usage is TRBJ1-1; TRBD1 aligns across 7 bases. Trimming took 3 bases from V and 1 from J; bases not matched to a gene: 10. The CDR3 consists of 17 residues. CDR1 and CDR2 from the germline V gene are KGHDR and SFDVKD. As DNA, the CDR3 is TGTGCCACCAGTGATCGTTGGGCGGGACAGACGAACACTGAAGCTTTCTTT. Translation: CATSDRWAGQTNTEAFF.

In this sample, this clone turned up once. The chain links TRBV19 to TRBJ1-5; 9 positions agree with TRBD1. Germline CDR1 is LNHDA and CDR2 is SQIVND (reference sequence). The CDR3 spans 16 residues. V was clipped by 5 bases and J by 6 bases; unmatched bases: 11. This chain's CDR3 is CASSGGDRVGGQPQHF. The CDR3 nucleotides are TGTGCCAGTAGTGGGGGGGACAGGGTAGGTGGTCAGCCCCAGCATTTT. The entire variable domain, with the rest obtained from reference TRBV19 and TRBJ1-5, is as follows: DGGITQSPKYLFRKEGQNVTLSCEQNLNHDAMYWYRQDPGQGLRLIYYSQIVNDFQKGDIAEGYSVSREKKESFPLTVTSAQKNPTAFYLCASSGGDRVGGQPQHFGDGTRLSIL.

The V and J genes are TRBV19 and TRBJ1-5; D unresolved. From germline, CDR1 is LNHDA and CDR2 SQIVND (reference sequence). Trimming shortened V by 6 bases and J by 8 bases, and 11 bases separated the two germline ends. The CDR3 covers 12 residues. The CDR3: CASSEVFEPQHF. In DNA form, the CDR3 reads TGTGCCAGTAGCGAGGTTTTCGAGCCCCAGCATTTT.

V usage is TRBV18 and J usage is TRBJ2-6; TRBD1 aligns across 7 bases. There are 16 residues in the CDR3. J gave up 2 bases and V 3 bases, and 4 bases lay outside the gene matches. Germline CDR1 is KGHSH and CDR2 is LQKENI. As DNA, the CDR3 is TGTGCCAGCTCACCCAACGACAGGGCTGGGGCCAACGTCCTGACTTTC. Translated: CASSPNDRAGANVLTF.

This rearrangement joins TRBV10-3 to TRBJ1-2, with D tentatively TRBD1 (5 bases). Germline lookup yields CDR1 ENHRY and CDR2 SYGVKD. V lost 10 bases, J lost 0 bases, and 15 bases lay in between. There are 14 residues in the CDR3. Written as DNA, the CDR3 is TGTGCCACCACAGGCAACTCCGCTAACTATGGCTACACCTTC. Protein sequence: CATTGNSANYGYTF.

CDR3 protein: CASSPRDRVELYGYTF. In DNA form, the CDR3 reads TGTGCCAGCTCACCACGCGACAGGGTCGAACTCTATGGCTACACCTTC. The rearrangement joins TRBV18 to TRBJ1-2, with 7 positions matching TRBD1. The CDR3 spans 16 residues. The V gene end was trimmed by 1 base and the J gene end by 4 bases; junction bases not matched to a gene: 9. Germline CDR1 reads KGHSH; CDR2 reads LQKENI.

This clone was found once. The CDR3 nucleotides are TGCGCCAGCAGCTTCGAGGTGAATCAGCCCCAGCATTTT. This codes for CASSFEVNQPQHF. This chain joins TRBV5-1 and TRBJ1-5, with D unclear. The V and J ends lost 2 bases and 4 bases respectively, with 7 bases between them. The CDR3 runs 13 residues. The germline V gene encodes CDR1 SGHRS and CDR2 YFSETQ.

The chain recombines TRBV19 with TRBJ1-2; 7 nucleotides line up with TRBD1. V lost 11 bases and J lost 6; bases outside the gene matches: 9. The CDR3 covers 12 residues. Per the germline V gene, CDR1 is LNHDA and CDR2 is SQIVND (reference sequence). The CDR3 DNA reads as TGTGCCCTCCGGGACAGACATCATGGCTACACCTTC. This sequence encodes CALRDRHHGYTF.

CDR3 bases: TGTGCCAGCAGCCAACGCATGACATCGGCCTACGAGCAGTACTTC. Translating it yields CASSQRMTSAYEQYF. The chain joins TRBV28 to TRBJ2-7, with D unclear. V gave up 6 bases and J gave up 2 bases, with 17 bases separating them. Germline assignment: CDR1 MDHEN and CDR2 SYDVKM. CDR3 length equals 15 residues.

V is TRBV18 and J is TRBJ2-1; 12 bases line up with TRBD2. Losses at the gene ends were 5 bases for V and 7 bases for J; bases not matched to a gene: 15. The CDR3 is made up of 18 amino acids. Looked up from germline, CDR1 is KGHSH and CDR2 is LQKENI. CDR3 DNA sequence: TGTGCCAGCTCAGGACCAGGCCTAGCGGGAGGGCCGGGGAATGAGCAGTTCTTC. Translating it yields CASSGPGLAGGPGNEQFF.

J is TRBJ1-2 and V is TRBV28; TRBD1 is a possible D gene (5 bases). V was trimmed by 7 bases and J by 7 bases, leaving 16 bases between them. This CDR3 spans 13 amino acids. Looked up from germline, CDR1 is MDHEN and CDR2 is SYDVKM. The CDR3 reads CASNQGGLGGYTF. In DNA, the CDR3 is TGTGCCAGCAACCAGGGAGGTCTTGGTGGCTACACCTTC.

As to this clone: At the DNA level, this CDR3 is encoded by other sequences in the same sample as well. The rearrangement links TRBV9 to TRBJ1-1; D gene unclear. Germline V gene sequence: CDR1 SGDLS, CDR2 YYNGEE. The CDR3 totals 13 residues. V lost 2 bases and J lost 0, with 5 bases in between. CDR3 coding DNA: TGTGCCAGCAGCGTTGCAGTGAACACTGAAGCTTTCTTT. As protein: CASSVAVNTEAFF.

This chain links TRBV7-6 with TRBJ1-1; TRBD1 matches 8 bases. CDR1 is SGHVS and CDR2 is FNYEAQ in the germline V gene. The CDR3 runs 15 residues. V shed 3 bases, J shed 1 base, and the junction held 4 bases outside the gene matches. DNA of the CDR3: TGTGCCAGCAGCTTTCAGGGGGCGCAGAACACTGAAGCTTTCTTT. Protein: CASSFQGAQNTEAFF.

The rearrangement uses TRBV4-1 and TRBJ1-2, with TRBD1 identical over 9 bases. V was pared by 5 bases and J by 5 bases, with 6 bases of the junction left unmatched. The CDR3 has 14 residues. Per the germline V gene, CDR1 is MGHRA and CDR2 is YSYEKL. The CDR3 nucleotides read TGCGCCAGCAGCAAGGGACAGGGAGGGTATGGCTACACCTTC. Translating gives CASSKGQGGYGYTF.

V usage is TRBV6-2 or TRBV6-3 and J usage is TRBJ1-1; 12 bases fit TRBD1. CDR1 and CDR2 (germline): MNHEY, SVGEGT. Trimming at V came to 2 bases and at J to 1 base, leaving 5 bases not matched to a gene. CDR3 size: 17 residues. CDR3 nucleotides: TGTGCCAGCAGTTACGGGGACAGGGGGCGTAGGAACACTGAAGCTTTCTTT. This gives the protein CASSYGDRGRRNTEAFF.

The rearrangement uses TRBV7-8 and TRBJ1-5; 9 bases map to TRBD1. The germline V gene encodes CDR1 SGHVS and CDR2 FQNEAQ. CDR3 length: 15 amino acids. After removal of 1 base from V and 6 bases from J, the junction contained 4 bases not matched to a gene. The CDR3 DNA sequence: TGTGCCAGCAGCTTAGGGGACAGGGCAGGTCAGCCCCAGCATTTT. Translating it yields CASSLGDRAGQPQHF.

In this sample, this clone turned up once. The chain combines TRBV6-5 with TRBJ1-2; D might be TRBD1 (6 bases). CDR3 length: 13 residues. Trimming shortened V by 7 bases and J by 8 bases, and 17 bases separated the two germline ends. CDR1 MNHEY and CDR2 SVGAGI come from the germline V gene. The CDR3 DNA sequence: TGTGCCAGCAATTCAGGGGCCTATTGGGGCTACACCTTC. Its protein is CASNSGAYWGYTF.

V gene TRBV25-1 combines with J gene TRBJ2-1, with D maybe TRBD2 (5 bases). In germline, CDR1 is MGHDK, CDR2 SYGVNS. There are 15 residues in the CDR3. V was trimmed by 1 base and J by 5 bases, leaving 12 bases between them. CDR3 nucleotides: TGTGCCAGCAGTGAATCCCAACTAGGGAACAATGAGCAGTTCTTC. Translation: CASSESQLGNNEQFF.

DNA for the CDR3: TGTGCCAGCAGCGTGACCGGGACACTCCGAGGGGATACGCAGTATTTT. It encodes CASSVTGTLRGDTQYF. The chain employs TRBV9 and TRBJ2-3, with D tentatively TRBD1 (6 bases). The CDR3 consists of 16 residues. V was pared by 2 bases and J by 6 bases, with 19 bases between. The germline V gene has CDR1 SGDLS and CDR2 YYNGEE.

This clone appeared a single time. This rearrangement joins TRBV3-1 (or the pseudogene TRBV3-2) to TRBJ1-3, with 9 bases aligning to TRBD1. J was trimmed by 2 bases and V by 8 bases; bases with no gene match: 7. The CDR3 length is 15 residues. Germline V lookup: CDR1 LGHDT, CDR2 YNNKEL (reference sequence). The CDR3 here is CASSLTGGTGNTIYF. For the CDR3, the DNA is TGTGCCAGCTCCTTGACAGGGGGGACTGGAAACACCATATATTTT.

This clone was recorded only once. The chain uses TRBV12-3 or TRBV12-4 and TRBJ1-5; D is undetermined. The CDR3 is 13 amino acids. V was cut by 2 bases and J by 3 bases, with 5 bases left in between. The CDR3 DNA reads TGTGCCAGCAGTTTATCCCTCAATCAGCCCCAGCATTTT. This codes for CASSLSLNQPQHF.

The chain recombines TRBV2 with TRBJ2-1; TRBD2 might be the D (6 bases). With 4 bases removed from V and 8 bases from J, the gap between germline ends came to 12 bases. Germline V gene lookup returns CDR1 SNHLY and CDR2 FYNNEI. The CDR3 spans 13 residues. The CDR3 DNA is TGTGCCAGCAGTGTCGCGGGATGGGATGAGCAGTTCTTC. This sequence encodes CASSVAGWDEQFF.

This clone was picked up many times. V is TRBV4-3 and J is TRBJ2-7; TRBD1 matches at 9 bases. V lost 8 bases and J lost 2; bases outside the gene matches: 10. This CDR3 contains 15 residues. The germline V gene encodes CDR1 LGHNA and CDR2 YSLEER. The CDR3 here is CASVRGDRVAYEQYF. CDR3 bases: TGCGCCAGCGTCCGGGGGGACAGGGTTGCCTACGAGCAGTACTTC.